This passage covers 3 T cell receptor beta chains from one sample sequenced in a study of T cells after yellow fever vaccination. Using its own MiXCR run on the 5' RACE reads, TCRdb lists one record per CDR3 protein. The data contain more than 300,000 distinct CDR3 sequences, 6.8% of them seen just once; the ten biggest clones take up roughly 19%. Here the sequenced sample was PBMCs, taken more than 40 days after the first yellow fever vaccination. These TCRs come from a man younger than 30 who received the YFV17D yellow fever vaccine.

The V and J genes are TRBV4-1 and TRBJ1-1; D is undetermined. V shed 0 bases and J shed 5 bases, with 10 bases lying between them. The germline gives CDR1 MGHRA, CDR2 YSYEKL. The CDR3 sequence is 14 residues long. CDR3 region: CASSQEGVWTEAFF. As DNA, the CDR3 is TGCGCCAGCAGCCAAGAAGGTGTGTGGACTGAAGCTTTCTTT.

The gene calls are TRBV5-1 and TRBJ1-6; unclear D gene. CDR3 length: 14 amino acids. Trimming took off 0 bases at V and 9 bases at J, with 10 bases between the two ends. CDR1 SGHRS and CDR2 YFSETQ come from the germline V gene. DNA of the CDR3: TGCGCCAGCAGCTTGGCTCAGAGTGGTTCACCCCTCCACTTT. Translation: CASSLAQSGSPLHF.

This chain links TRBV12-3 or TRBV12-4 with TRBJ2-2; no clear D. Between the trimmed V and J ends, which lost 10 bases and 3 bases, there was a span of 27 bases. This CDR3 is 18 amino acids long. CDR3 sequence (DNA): TGTGCCATCTGTTTAGTCGTGACCACCAATCCTTACACCGGGGAGCTGTTTTTT. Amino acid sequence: CAICLVVTTNPYTGELFF.